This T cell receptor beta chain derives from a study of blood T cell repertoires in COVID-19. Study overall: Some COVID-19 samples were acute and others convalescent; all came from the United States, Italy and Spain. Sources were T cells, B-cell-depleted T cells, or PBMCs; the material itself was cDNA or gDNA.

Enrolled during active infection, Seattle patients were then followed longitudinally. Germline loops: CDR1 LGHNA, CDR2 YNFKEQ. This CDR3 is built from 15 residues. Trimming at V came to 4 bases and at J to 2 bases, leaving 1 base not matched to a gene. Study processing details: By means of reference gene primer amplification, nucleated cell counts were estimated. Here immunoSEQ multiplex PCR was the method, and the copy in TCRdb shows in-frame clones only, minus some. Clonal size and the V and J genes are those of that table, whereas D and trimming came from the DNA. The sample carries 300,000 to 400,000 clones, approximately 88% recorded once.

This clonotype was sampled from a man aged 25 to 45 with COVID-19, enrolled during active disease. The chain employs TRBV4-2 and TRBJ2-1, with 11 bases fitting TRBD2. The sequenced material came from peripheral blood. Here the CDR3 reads CASSPGLAAYNEQFF. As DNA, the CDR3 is TGTGCCAGCAGCCCGGGACTAGCGGCCTACAATGAGCAGTTCTTC.